One and the same sample provided the 2 T cell receptor beta chains below, sequenced in a study of regulatory T cells in long-lasting Graves disease. Indicated time point: newly diagnosed GD, antithyroid drugs for less than 3 months. Making the TCR library involved RNA that had been extracted from PBMCs. For TCR beta, libraries came from iRepertoire HTBI primers and Arm-PCR of CDR3 regions. TCRdb passed the multiplex PCR reads through MiXCR, listing each CDR3 protein once. The profile shows over 400,000 distinct CDR3 sequences, about 15% of them singletons. The sample was also linked to a second study, of T cells in Graves' hyperthyroidism and ophthalmopathy.

The sequencing here drew on peripheral blood mononuclear cells (PBMCs), taken at new diagnosis, from a patient treated with antithyroid drugs. These receptors came from a woman aged 45-65 years with Graves disease.

This chain links TRBV10-3 with TRBJ1-1, with a tentative D call TRBD1 (5 bases). V dropped 4 bases and J dropped 6 bases, with 12 bases sitting between them. Germline CDR1 ENHRY, CDR2 SYGVKD. This CDR3 region has 13 residues. Here the CDR3 reads CAISGEGFPEAFF. The DNA of the CDR3 is TGTGCCATCAGTGGGGAGGGGTTCCCTGAAGCTTTCTTT.

This clonotype has a count of ten or more. J is TRBJ1-4 and V is TRBV6-5; 8 nucleotides line up with TRBD1. Trimming took 4 bases from V and 1 from J; bases not matched to a gene: 8. The CDR3 has 17 amino acids. Germline CDR1 and CDR2: MNHEY and SVGAGI. The CDR3 DNA reads as TGTGCCAGCAGTTCTGTGGACAGGGCGGTAACTAATGAAAAACTGTTTTTT. Translating it yields CASSSVDRAVTNEKLFF.